Listed here are 7 T cell receptor beta chains from one sample, sequenced in a study of CD8+CD57+ T cells in acquired aplastic anemia. It was genomic DNA that served as the template for profiling TCR beta VDJ and CDR3. TCRdb recomputed calls from the reads with MiXCR, one row per CDR3 protein. The sample carries about 200,000 distinct CDR3 sequences, under 55% recorded once. Only patients with CD8+CD57+ cell expansion on flow cytometry were chosen for sequencing. The sequenced sample consisted of sorted CD4+, CD8+, or CD8+CD57+ T cells (not recorded which) from PBMCs. The receptors come from a human donor with aplastic anemia.

V is TRBV16 and J is TRBJ1-5; no clear D gene. Per the germline V gene, CDR1 is KGHSY and CDR2 is FQNENV. The CDR3 runs to 15 residues. The V and J ends lost 0 bases and 6 bases respectively, with 12 bases between them. The CDR3 DNA reads TGTGCCAGCAGCCAATCGATGACTGCGCGTCAGCCCCAGCATTTT. Its protein is CASSQSMTARQPQHF.

This rearrangement joins TRBV7-2 to TRBJ1-2; 7 positions agree with TRBD1. The CDR3 has 17 amino acids. Germline V gene data show CDR1 as SGHTA and CDR2 as FQGNSA. J was trimmed by 4 bases and V by 0 bases; bases with no gene match: 11. This CDR3 is CASSLARTGGFSYGYTF. CDR3 sequence (DNA): TGTGCCAGCAGCTTAGCCCGGACAGGCGGATTCTCCTATGGCTACACCTTC. Supplemented by reference TRBV7-2 and TRBJ1-2, the full variable domain reads GAGVSQSPSNKVTEKGKDVELRCDPISGHTALYWYRQSLGQGLEFLIYFQGNSAPDKSGLPSDRFSAERTGGSVSTLTIQRTQQEDSAVYLCASSLARTGGFSYGYTFGSGTRLTVV.

This clonotype is a singleton in its sample. As the CDR3 is not closed by the conserved phenylalanine or tryptophan, this likely results from a read error. This chain uses TRBV20-1 with TRBJ2-3, with D tentatively TRBD2 (5 bases). Looked up from germline, CDR1 is DFQATT and CDR2 is SNEGSKA (reference sequence). This CDR3 has 12 amino acids. The CDR3: CSASGSTDMQYL. In DNA form, the CDR3 reads TGCAGTGCGAGCGGAAGCACAGATATGCAGTATCTT.

This clonotype was seen many times. The chain uses TRBV3-1 and TRBJ1-1; D not resolved. Germline CDR1 reads LGHDT; CDR2 reads YNNKEL (reference sequence). The CDR3 has 13 amino acids. Trimming took 0 bases from V and 4 from J, leaving 6 bases between them. DNA for the CDR3: TGTGCCAGCAGCCAAGATGGGCTCACTGAAGCTTTCTTT. This encodes CASSQDGLTEAFF.

This clonotype was detected many times. The chain has TRBV7-9 and TRBJ2-7, with 8 nucleotides matching TRBD1. Germline V gene data show CDR1 as SEHNR and CDR2 as FQNEAQ (reference sequence). This CDR3 has 14 residues. Losses at the gene ends were 4 bases for V and 5 bases for J; bases not matched to a gene: 7. The CDR3 DNA follows: TGTGCCAGCAGCTCCCGGACAGGGCGTCACGAGCAGTACTTC. Amino acids: CASSSRTGRHEQYF.

This clonotype showed up just a few times. This chain uses TRBV18 with TRBJ2-5; 7 bases are shared with TRBD1. Germline V CDR1 and CDR2: KGHSH, LQKENI. This CDR3 is built from 14 residues. The J segment lost 5 bases and the V segment lost 4 bases, leaving 7 bases of the junction unmatched. The CDR3 DNA reads TGTGCCAGCTCACGAGGGGGCAGCTGGGAGACCCAGTACTTC. Translation: CASSRGGSWETQYF.

In this sample, this clonotype turned up many times. This chain joins TRBV5-6 and TRBJ1-4, with 11 nucleotides matching TRBD1. This CDR3 comprises 17 residues. Trimming took 2 bases from V and 7 from J; bases not matched to a gene: 10. Looked up from germline, CDR1 is SGHDT and CDR2 is YYEEEE. CDR3 coding DNA: TGTGCCAGCAGCTTTTCAATTGGACAGGGGGCTTCTGAAAAACTGTTTTTT. Protein sequence: CASSFSIGQGASEKLFF.